These 18 T cell receptor beta chains were sequenced from one sample in a study of CD8+ T cells in alopecia areata. Treatment noted: oral pan-JAK inhibitor, 5-10 mg twice daily. RNA extraction and reverse transcription yielded cDNA as sequencing template. TCRdb's table, derived via immunoSEQ multiplex PCR, lists solely in-frame clones and lacks some. This table holds 160,000 or so clones, 65% found once. Sequenced here: CD4+ T cells sorted from blood, sampled at week 4, from a patient treated with tofacitinib. These TCRs come from a human donor with alopecia areata.

The chain recombines TRBV30 with TRBJ2-3, with no clear D. This CDR3 contains 14 residues. The germline V gene encodes CDR1 GTSNPN and CDR2 SVGIG (reference sequence). The V end was cut by 2 bases, the J end by 2 bases, with 11 bases between. CDR3 in DNA: TGTGCCTGGAGTCCCGGGCTTGACACAGATACGCAGTATTTT. Translating it yields CAWSPGLDTDTQYF.

The chain is built from TRBV27 and TRBJ2-1, with 8 bases identical to TRBD2. CDR3 length equals 15 residues. V shed 3 bases, J shed 5 bases, and the junction held 6 bases outside the gene matches. Germline values: CDR1 MNHEY, CDR2 SMNVEV (reference sequence). The CDR3 DNA is TGTGCCAGCAGTTTGGGGCTAGCGGGTAACAATGAGCAGTTCTTC. Translated, it gives CASSLGLAGNNEQFF.

This sequence joins TRBV11-2 and TRBJ1-6; D remains ambiguous. V was pared by 5 bases and J by 6 bases, with 14 bases between. The CDR3 consists of 15 residues. Germline CDR1 and CDR2: SGHAT and FQNNGV. CDR3: CASSNRTAPNSPLHF. CDR3 bases: TGTGCCAGCAGCAATCGGACGGCGCCTAATTCACCCCTCCACTTT.

The chain is built from TRBV29-1 and TRBJ2-7, with D hard to call. CDR3 length equals 12 residues. V lost 4 bases and J 2 bases, leaving 9 bases between the germline ends. Germline CDR1 is SQVTM and CDR2 is ANQGSEA. The CDR3 spells CSVAITPYEQYF. CDR3 coding DNA: TGCAGCGTTGCGATAACCCCCTACGAGCAGTACTTC.

Details on this clone: Other DNA sequences of this sample code for an identical CDR3. The chain links TRBV30 to TRBJ2-5; 7 bases match TRBD1. The V segment lost 3 bases and the J segment 5 bases; nucleotides outside the gene matches: 0. Germline CDR1 GTSNPN, CDR2 SVGIG (reference sequence). CDR3 length: 11 residues. CDR3 DNA sequence: TGTGCCTGGAGCAGGGGGGAGACCCAGTACTTC. Its translation is CAWSRGETQYF.

The chain carries TRBV25-1 and TRBJ2-1, with D uncertain. The CDR3 covers 11 residues. The germline gives CDR1 MGHDK, CDR2 SYGVNS. V lost 3 bases and J lost 9, with 6 bases in between. This CDR3 is CASSERSEQFF. For the CDR3, the DNA is TGTGCCAGCAGTGAGAGAAGTGAGCAGTTCTTC.

This clone occurred once. This chain links TRBV29-1 with TRBJ1-2; a possible D gene is TRBD1 (5 bases). This CDR3 spans 12 amino acids. CDR1 is SQVTM, CDR2 ANQGSEA, per germline. Trimming removed 8 bases from V and 5 bases from J, with 15 bases in between. Written as DNA, the CDR3 is TGCAGCCTCGGCAGGGATGAATATGGCTACACCTTC. As protein: CSLGRDEYGYTF.

The gene calls are TRBV5-1 and TRBJ2-4, with a possible D match to TRBD1 (6 bases). The CDR3 has 14 amino acids. Trimming cost V 3 bases and J 4 bases, with 11 bases left between them. Germline assignment: CDR1 SGHRS and CDR2 YFSETQ. CDR3 in amino acids: CASSWNREKNIQYF. The CDR3 DNA is TGCGCCAGCAGCTGGAACAGGGAGAAAAACATTCAGTACTTC.

The chain employs TRBV7-9 and TRBJ1-3, with TRBD1 as a possible D gene (5 bases). V lost 4 bases and J 4 bases, leaving 11 bases between the germline ends. This CDR3 region has 14 residues. Germline lookup yields CDR1 SEHNR and CDR2 FQNEAQ (reference sequence). The CDR3 DNA follows: TGTGCCAGCAGCTCCCTGCGGGACGGAAACACCATATATTTT. This gives the protein CASSSLRDGNTIYF.

The chain joins TRBV30 to TRBJ1-5; a possible D gene is TRBD1 (5 bases). CDR3 size: 13 residues. V was shortened by 0 bases and J by 7 bases, with 10 bases between the two germline ends. From germline, CDR1 is GTSNPN and CDR2 SVGIG (reference sequence). CDR3 coding DNA: TGTGCCTGGAGTGTAGACAGTTTCCAGCCCCAGCATTTT. Translation: CAWSVDSFQPQHF.

This clone was seen a handful of times. The chain has TRBV30 and TRBJ2-7; possible D gene TRBD1, 5 bases. Germline V CDR1 and CDR2: GTSNPN, SVGIG (reference sequence). This CDR3 has 13 amino acids. V was trimmed by 5 bases and J by 0 bases, leaving 11 bases between them. CDR3 sequence: CAWGAPSSYEQYF. The CDR3 DNA reads TGTGCCTGGGGGGCCCCGAGCTCCTACGAGCAGTACTTC.

This clone was counted between two and nine times. The CDR3 region has the DNA TGCAGCGTTAGACTCAACACAGATACGCAGTATTTT. Protein product: CSVRLNTDTQYF. The V and J genes are TRBV29-1 and TRBJ2-3, with unresolved D. V was trimmed by 5 bases and J by 2 bases, leaving 8 bases between them. The CDR3 contains 12 residues. Looked up from germline, CDR1 is SQVTM and CDR2 is ANQGSEA.

The gene calls are TRBV6-6 and TRBJ2-5; D ambiguous. Germline V lookup: CDR1 MNHNY, CDR2 SVGAGI (reference sequence). The CDR3 has 14 amino acids. V gave up 5 bases and J gave up 5 bases, with 15 bases separating them. In DNA form, the CDR3 reads TGTGCCAGCAGTAATGGGCCCGTCAGGGAGACCCAGTACTTC. This translates into CASSNGPVRETQYF.

The gene calls are TRBV5-1 and TRBJ1-1; D gene ambiguous. Trimming pared 2 bases from V and 0 bases from J, leaving 11 bases between. Germline values: CDR1 SGHRS, CDR2 YFSETQ. The CDR3 has 15 residues. In DNA form, the CDR3 reads TGCGCCAGCAGCTTAGGTGATGTCTTGAACACTGAAGCTTTCTTT. This translates into CASSLGDVLNTEAFF.

The rearrangement joins TRBV7-3 to TRBJ2-4; no clear D gene. The germline V gene encodes CDR1 SGHTA and CDR2 FQGTGA. Trimming pared 10 bases from V and 1 base from J, leaving 11 bases between. The CDR3 length is 13 residues. CDR3 DNA: TGTGCCAAAAGGCGCAGGGCCAAAAACATTCAGTACTTC. Amino acid sequence: CAKRRRAKNIQYF.

The chain joins TRBV7-2 to TRBJ2-5; TRBD2 might be the D (6 bases). The DNA end is a closer match to TRBJ2-7, so the J assignment may be wrong. Germline CDR1 is SGHTA and CDR2 is FQGNSA. CDR3 size: 14 residues. The CDR3 region has the DNA TGTGCCAGCAGCTTAGTTGGAGGGACCTACGAGCAGTACTTC. The encoded protein is CASSLVGGTYEQYF.

J is TRBJ2-1 and V is TRBV2, with a tentative D call TRBD1 (5 bases). Germline loops: CDR1 SNHLY, CDR2 FYNNEI. V lost 0 bases to trimming and J lost 3 bases, with 12 bases between them. There are 16 residues in the CDR3. The CDR3 DNA reads TGTGCCAGCAGTGAAGCAGGCAGGGTCCTCTACAATGAGCAGTTCTTC. This sequence encodes CASSEAGRVLYNEQFF.

The CDR3 DNA follows: TGTGCCAGCAGCTTGGACCCCACTCGGCTCGGAGACTCCTACGAGCAGTACTTC. It translates to CASSLDPTRLGDSYEQYF. The gene calls are TRBV5-4 and TRBJ2-7; D not certain. This CDR3 has 18 residues. V was shortened by 0 bases and J by 0 bases, with 19 bases between the two germline ends. Germline CDR1 SGHNT, CDR2 YYREEE (reference sequence).